The next 25 T cell receptor beta chains were all read from a single sample in a study of radiotherapy plus CTLA-4 blockade in lung cancer. Here immunoSEQ multiplex PCR was the method, and the copy in TCRdb shows in-frame clones only, minus some. Of 75,000 to 95,000 clones in the sample, about four fifths were seen once. The sample consisted of peripheral blood, taken from a patient treated with radiotherapy plus ipilimumab. All receptors come from a human donor with non-small cell lung cancer that progressed on radiotherapy plus ipilimumab.

The gene calls are TRBV4-1 and TRBJ2-1, with a possible D match to TRBD2 (6 bases). Per the germline V gene, CDR1 is MGHRA and CDR2 is YSYEKL. The CDR3 extends over 14 amino acids. Deletions cut 6 bases from V and 9 bases from J, with 18 bases between. The CDR3 DNA follows: TGCGCCAGCAGTTCCGGGACTTTATCCAGTGAGCAGTTCTTC. Translated, it gives CASSSGTLSSEQFF.

The chain employs TRBV2 and TRBJ1-2; maybe TRBD1 (5 bases). With 4 bases removed from V and 4 bases from J, the gap between germline ends came to 7 bases. CDR3 length: 12 amino acids. CDR1 and CDR2 from the germline V gene are SNHLY and FYNNEI. The CDR3: CASSADSYGYTF. DNA for the CDR3: TGTGCCAGCAGTGCCGACAGCTATGGCTACACCTTC.

V usage is TRBV29-1 and J usage is TRBJ1-2; unclear D gene. This CDR3 is built from 11 residues. Germline CDR1 is SQVTM and CDR2 is ANQGSEA. The ends were cut back, 0 bases at V and 7 bases at J, with 6 bases in the middle. The CDR3 reads CSVEESGGYTF. CDR3 DNA sequence: TGCAGCGTTGAAGAATCCGGTGGCTACACCTTC.

This clone has just a few counts. The chain employs TRBV19 and TRBJ2-7; perhaps TRBD2 as D (6 bases). Germline CDR1 reads LNHDA; CDR2 reads SQIVND (reference sequence). This CDR3 contains 14 residues. Trimming took off 0 bases at V and 1 base at J, with 7 bases between the two ends. The CDR3 bases are TGTGCCAGTAGTATAGAGGGGACTTCCTACGAGCAGTACTTC. It specifies CASSIEGTSYEQYF.

V usage is TRBV28 and J usage is TRBJ2-7; D is unresolved. This CDR3 is built from 11 residues. V lost 5 bases to trimming and J lost 0 bases, with 2 bases between them. Germline CDR1 MDHEN, CDR2 SYDVKM. CDR3 DNA: TGTGCCAGCAGTAACTCCTACGAGCAGTACTTC. Its protein product is CASSNSYEQYF.

This clone was seen only once. The chain joins TRBV5-1 to TRBJ2-7; either TRBD1 or TRBD2 may supply D (5 bases each). Germline loops: CDR1 SGHRS, CDR2 YFSETQ. Trimming removed 5 bases at V and 3 bases at J, with 15 bases between. This CDR3 has 14 amino acids. For the CDR3, the DNA is TGCGCCAGCAGACCTCAACGGGACGGCTACGAGCAGTACTTC. Residues: CASRPQRDGYEQYF.

This sequence joins TRBV9 and TRBJ2-5; a possible D gene is TRBD2 (6 bases). The CDR3 has 16 residues. V shed 0 bases and J shed 10 bases, with 22 bases lying between them. In germline, CDR1 is SGDLS, CDR2 YYNGEE. CDR3 bases: TGTGCCAGCAGCGTAGGCGCGGCGGGGCAGGCGTGGGACCAGTACTTC. Protein: CASSVGAAGQAWDQYF.

This chain uses TRBV6-1 with TRBJ2-7; the D gene is possibly TRBD1 (6 bases). Germline CDR1 MNHNS, CDR2 SASEGT. This CDR3 has 14 amino acids. Trimming shortened V by 2 bases and J by 4 bases, and 12 bases separated the two germline ends. The CDR3 DNA reads as TGTGCCAGCAGTGAATCAGGGGCCGGGTACGAGCAGTACGTC. Encoded protein: CASSESGAGYEQYV.

The V gene is TRBV10-3, the J gene TRBJ2-7; D gene unclear. With 8 bases removed from V and 0 bases from J, the gap between germline ends came to 11 bases. CDR3 length equals 13 residues. Germline V gene lookup returns CDR1 ENHRY and CDR2 SYGVKD. This CDR3 reads CAIGQDHSYEQYV. The CDR3 bases are TGTGCCATCGGCCAGGACCACTCCTACGAGCAGTACGTC.

This clone appeared a single time. Here the CDR3 reads CAWSKPSTTNEKLFF. In DNA, the CDR3 is TGTGCCTGGAGCAAACCAAGCACAACTAATGAAAAACTGTTTTTT. The gene calls are TRBV30 and TRBJ1-4; D is unresolved. In germline, CDR1 is GTSNPN, CDR2 SVGIG (reference sequence). V lost 3 bases and J 0 bases, leaving 11 bases between the germline ends. The CDR3 extends over 15 amino acids.

This clone is a singleton in its sample. The CDR3 sequence is CASSPPGHSNQPQHF. In DNA form, the CDR3 reads TGTGCCAGCTCACCGCCGGGACATAGCAATCAGCCCCAGCATTTT. The genes are TRBV18 and TRBJ1-5; D is possibly TRBD1 (6 bases). CDR1 and CDR2 from the germline V gene are KGHSH and LQKENI. The CDR3 is 15 residues long. V gave up 3 bases and J gave up 0 bases, with 9 bases separating them.

The chain uses TRBV28 and TRBJ1-5; D ambiguous. CDR1 MDHEN and CDR2 SYDVKM come from the germline V gene. Between the trimmed V and J ends, which lost 5 bases and 4 bases, there was a span of 12 bases. This CDR3 contains 14 residues. The CDR3 loop is CASSPGNGNQPQHF. The CDR3, as DNA: TGTGCCAGCAGTCCCGGGAACGGAAATCAGCCCCAGCATTTT. The variable domain in full, with the rest retrieved from reference TRBV28 and TRBJ1-5, is DVKVTQSSRYLVKRTGEKVFLECVQDMDHENMFWYRQDPGLGLRLIYFSYDVKMKEKGDIPEGYSVSREKKERFSLILESASTNQTSMYLCASSPGNGNQPQHFGDGTRLSIL.

The chain links TRBV5-1 to TRBJ2-2, with 7 bases fitting TRBD1. Germline V CDR1 and CDR2: SGHRS, YFSETQ. Trimming at V came to 4 bases and at J to 4 bases, leaving 7 bases not matched to a gene. The CDR3 totals 15 residues. DNA for the CDR3: TGCGCCAGCAGCCCGGGACAGCAGGGCACCGGGGAGCTGTTTTTT. It specifies CASSPGQQGTGELFF.

This chain uses TRBV9 with TRBJ2-5; D may be TRBD2 (7 bases). Trimming left V 0 bases short and J 7 bases short, with 10 bases between. The CDR3 sequence is 13 residues long. CDR1 SGDLS and CDR2 YYNGEE come from the germline V gene. CDR3 loop: CASSVGGGGTQYF. The CDR3 DNA sequence: TGTGCCAGCAGCGTAGGAGGGGGGGGGACCCAGTACTTC.

This chain connects TRBV2 to TRBJ2-7, with 7 nucleotides matching TRBD2. CDR3 length: 13 residues. Looked up from germline, CDR1 is SNHLY and CDR2 is FYNNEI. J gave up 1 base and V 9 bases, and 6 bases lay outside the gene matches. CDR3 protein: CASGRGPSYEQYF. The CDR3 nucleotides read TGTGCCAGTGGGAGGGGCCCATCCTACGAGCAGTACTTC.

The chain uses TRBV29-1 and TRBJ1-2; TRBD1 is a possible D gene (5 bases). The CDR3 spans 13 residues. Trimming stripped 5 bases from V and 8 bases from J, with 18 bases between. Germline CDR1 SQVTM, CDR2 ANQGSEA. The CDR3 nucleotides are TGCAGCGTTCTCAAAAATACAGGCCCCGGCTACACCTTC. This sequence encodes CSVLKNTGPGYTF. Variable domain in full (rest from reference TRBV29-1 and TRBJ1-2): SAVISQKPSRDICQRGTSLTIQCQVDSQVTMMFWYRQQPGQSLTLIATANQGSEATYESGFVIDKFPISRPNLTFSTLTVSNMSPEDSSIYLCSVLKNTGPGYTFGSGTRLTVV.

The chain uses TRBV11-2 and TRBJ1-1, with D perhaps TRBD1 (5 bases). This CDR3 contains 14 residues. Germline V CDR1 and CDR2: SGHAT, FQNNGV. Trimming stripped 0 bases from V and 4 bases from J, with 9 bases between. CDR3 sequence: CASSLEWGGTEAFF. The CDR3 region has the DNA TGTGCCAGCAGCTTAGAATGGGGGGGCACTGAAGCTTTCTTT. The full variable domain, in which reference TRBV11-2 and TRBJ1-1 provide the parts outside the CDR3, is EAGVAQSPRYKIIEKRQSVAFWCNPISGHATLYWYQQILGQGPKLLIQFQNNGVVDDSQLPKDRFSAERLKGVDSTLKIQPAKLEDSAVYLCASSLEWGGTEAFFGQGTRLTVV.

The chain couples TRBV11-2 to TRBJ2-3, with 9 bases that match TRBD1. The CDR3 totals 15 residues. V lost 1 base and J lost 1; bases outside the gene matches: 0. In germline, CDR1 is SGHAT, CDR2 FQNNGV. The CDR3 spells CASSLGDRGTDTQYF. The DNA of the CDR3 is TGTGCCAGCAGCTTAGGGGACAGGGGCACAGATACGCAGTATTTT.

The J gene is TRBJ2-1, the V gene TRBV13; no reliable D call. Germline CDR1 reads PRHDT; CDR2 reads FYEKMQ (reference sequence). The CDR3 extends over 15 amino acids. The ends were cut back, 1 base at V and 4 bases at J, with 11 bases in the middle. The CDR3 nucleotides read TGTGCCAGCAGCTTAGAAGGCATGGGGTACAATGAGCAGTTCTTC. As protein: CASSLEGMGYNEQFF.

The chain is built from TRBV19 and TRBJ1-2, with D possibly matching TRBD1 (5 bases). The CDR3 loop spans 14 amino acids. Trimming shortened V by 4 bases and J by 5 bases, and 14 bases separated the two germline ends. Per germline, CDR1 LNHDA and CDR2 SQIVND (reference sequence). This chain's CDR3 is CASSTDISGYGYTF. The CDR3 coding sequence is TGTGCCAGTAGTACGGACATAAGCGGGTATGGCTACACCTTC.

J is TRBJ2-2 and V is TRBV6-5; 10 bases align to TRBD1. CDR1 is MNHEY, CDR2 SVGAGI, per germline. J was trimmed by 5 bases and V by 4 bases; bases with no gene match: 7. CDR3 length: 16 residues. The CDR3 sequence is CASSSRQGAWTGELFF. DNA for the CDR3: TGTGCCAGCAGTTCTCGACAGGGGGCTTGGACCGGGGAGCTGTTTTTT.

V usage is TRBV29-1 and J usage is TRBJ2-7; TRBD1 matches at 7 bases. Germline loops: CDR1 SQVTM, CDR2 ANQGSEA. Trimming at V came to 4 bases and at J to 4 bases, leaving 7 bases not matched to a gene. The CDR3 loop spans 13 amino acids. In DNA, the CDR3 is TGCAGCGTTGTGGGGACAGAGCCTTACGAGCAGTACGTC. As protein: CSVVGTEPYEQYV.

This chain uses TRBV29-1 with TRBJ2-3; TRBD2 matches at 7 bases. Germline V gene lookup returns CDR1 SQVTM and CDR2 ANQGSEA. The trim removed 6 bases at V and 5 bases at J, leaving 5 bases unmatched. CDR3 length equals 12 residues. CDR3 coding DNA: TGCAGCGTCGCGGGAGAGGGAGATACGCAGTATTTT. Residues: CSVAGEGDTQYF.

This chain joins TRBV6-6 and TRBJ2-7, with 10 bases lining up with TRBD1. Germline assignment: CDR1 MNHNY and CDR2 SVGAGI (reference sequence). The V segment lost 5 bases and the J segment 5 bases; nucleotides outside the gene matches: 6. The CDR3 is 14 residues long. The CDR3 sequence is CASSRRDRGHEQYV. CDR3 DNA: TGTGCCAGCAGTCGCCGGGACAGGGGCCACGAGCAGTACGTC.

The chain joins TRBV5-8 to TRBJ2-1, with D uncertain. Germline V lookup: CDR1 SGHTS, CDR2 YDEGEE. Trimming pared 0 bases from V and 5 bases from J, leaving 3 bases between. The CDR3 covers 12 residues. The CDR3 spells CASSLVHNEQFF. The CDR3 DNA is TGTGCCAGCAGCTTGGTACACAATGAGCAGTTCTTC.